A few counts support the clone carrying this T cell receptor (beta chain). V lost 3 bases to trimming and J lost 3 bases, with 12 bases between them. Looked up from germline, CDR1 is DFQATT and CDR2 is SNEGSKA (reference sequence). The CDR3 totals 13 residues. One entry per CDR3 protein, called by TCRdb with MiXCR from the 5' RACE reads. Among roughly 500,000 distinct CDR3 sequences listed, about 19% were seen once. This sample was included in a study of T cells after yellow fever vaccination. The sequence came from a man aged 25 to 45 who received the YFV17D yellow fever vaccine. The rearrangement links TRBV20-1 to TRBJ2-7, with D unresolved. This specimen was PBMCs, taken 15 days after the yellow fever booster vaccination. The CDR3 protein is CSASRPASYEQYF. The CDR3 DNA sequence: TGCAGTGCTAGCCGTCCTGCGAGCTACGAGCAGTACTTC.